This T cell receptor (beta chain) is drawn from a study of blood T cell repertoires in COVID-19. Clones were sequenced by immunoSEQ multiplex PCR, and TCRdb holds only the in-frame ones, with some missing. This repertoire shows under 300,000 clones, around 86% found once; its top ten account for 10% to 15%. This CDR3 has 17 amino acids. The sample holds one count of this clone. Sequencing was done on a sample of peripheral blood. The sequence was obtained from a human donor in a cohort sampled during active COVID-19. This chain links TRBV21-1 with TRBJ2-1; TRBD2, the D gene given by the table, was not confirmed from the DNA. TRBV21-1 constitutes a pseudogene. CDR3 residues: CASSKRKEGSGYNEQFF. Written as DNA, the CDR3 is TGTGCCAGCAGCAAAAGGAAGGAGGGGTCTGGTTACAATGAGCAGTTCTTC.